The 21 T cell receptor beta chains given below trace back to one sample, sequenced in a study of blood T cell repertoires in COVID-19 (dated by TCRdb to between 2020 and 2021). To prepare the library, the immunoSEQ multiplex PCR assay was applied. TCRdb took this table from immuneACCESS and kept in-frame rearrangements with V and J called. Such tables lack part of the clones; where checked against another copy, unresolved V genes explain under half of the gap, and the rest is unexplained. The sample data list approximately 180,000 clones, and approximately 80% of these were observed just once. The top ten clonotypes cover 15% of the sample. The specimen was PBMCs or T cells enriched from blood (not recorded which). The origin of the receptors is a man aged 45-65 years who had recovered from COVID-19.

The CDR3 DNA reads as TGCGCCAGCAGCGAACAGGGTGGGAGCAATCAGCCCCAGCATTTT. Protein sequence: CASSEQGGSNQPQHF. V gene TRBV5-1 combines with J gene TRBJ1-5; a weak D match, TRBD1 (6 bases). CDR3 size: 15 residues. V lost 4 bases and J lost 1, with 12 bases in between. Per germline, CDR1 SGHRS and CDR2 YFSETQ.

The chain employs TRBV19 and TRBJ1-4; 10 nucleotides match TRBD1. The junction had 7 bases not matched to a gene; V was cut back by 6 bases and J by 6 bases. From germline, CDR1 is LNHDA and CDR2 SQIVND (reference sequence). The CDR3 has 15 amino acids. The CDR3: CASRPGTGVDEKLFF. CDR3 coding DNA: TGTGCCAGTAGACCAGGGACAGGGGTCGATGAAAAACTGTTTTTT.

This chain joins TRBV3-1 (or the pseudogene TRBV3-2) and TRBJ1-3, with D perhaps matching TRBD1 (6 bases). The CDR3 runs 15 residues. V was cut by 1 base and J by 8 bases, with 15 bases left in between. Germline V gene sequence: CDR1 LGHDT, CDR2 YNNKEL (reference sequence). CDR3 coding DNA: TGTGCCAGCAGCCAAGCTGTTCAGGGGAAGGACACCATATATTTT. It encodes CASSQAVQGKDTIYF.

The chain carries TRBV5-4 and TRBJ1-1; 10 bases align to TRBD1. The CDR3 covers 15 residues. Trimming took 5 bases from V and 6 from J; bases not matched to a gene: 10. CDR1 and CDR2 from the germline V gene are SGHNT and YYREEE (reference sequence). CDR3: CASRLTGGGDPEAFF. The CDR3 bases are TGTGCCAGCAGATTGACAGGGGGCGGCGACCCTGAAGCTTTCTTT.

The rearrangement links TRBV2 to TRBJ2-3, with TRBD1 identical over 7 bases. The CDR3 runs 13 residues. Germline V lookup: CDR1 SNHLY, CDR2 FYNNEI. Trimming at V came to 6 bases and at J to 0 bases, leaving 0 bases not matched to a gene. In DNA form, the CDR3 reads TGTGCCAGCAGGGGACAGAGCACAGATACGCAGTATTTT. Its translation: CASRGQSTDTQYF.

This clone appeared a few times. This chain joins TRBV5-6 and TRBJ1-6; TRBD1 matches 7 bases. J gave up 9 bases and V 5 bases, and 11 bases lay outside the gene matches. This CDR3 has 15 residues. Germline V lookup: CDR1 SGHDT, CDR2 YYEEEE. CDR3 loop: CASSDRVGISSPLHF. In DNA, the CDR3 is TGTGCCAGCAGTGACAGGGTCGGTATTAGTTCACCCCTCCACTTT.

This CDR3 is CATSRRRSVNTEAFF. The CDR3 nucleotides are TGTGCCACCAGCAGGCGCCGCAGCGTGAACACTGAAGCTTTCTTT. The J gene is TRBJ1-1, the V gene TRBV15, with D hard to call. This CDR3 has 15 amino acids. Germline V gene data show CDR1 as LNHNV and CDR2 as YYDKDF (reference sequence). Trimming stripped 3 bases from V and 0 bases from J, with 11 bases between.

The chain uses TRBV6-2 or TRBV6-3 and TRBJ1-3, with D hard to call. V was trimmed by 6 bases and J by 0 bases, leaving 15 bases between them. The CDR3 is 16 amino acids. Germline V lookup: CDR1 MNHEY, CDR2 SVGEGT. In nucleotides, the CDR3 is TGTGCCAGCAGCGATCCATCAGGATTCTCTGGAAACACCATATATTTT. The encoded protein is CASSDPSGFSGNTIYF.

Written as DNA, the CDR3 is TGTGCCAGCAGTTACGACAGGGAGAACACTGAAGCTTTCTTT. It is translated as CASSYDRENTEAFF. The chain couples TRBV2 to TRBJ1-1; the match to TRBD1 covers 7 bases. Germline CDR1 SNHLY, CDR2 FYNNEI. V lost 5 bases, J lost 1 base, and 4 bases stayed unmatched. The CDR3 is 14 amino acids.

This clone was seen a single time. This chain joins TRBV6-6 and TRBJ2-3; D not resolved. V lost 7 bases to trimming and J lost 3 bases, with 8 bases between them. Germline CDR1 reads MNHNY; CDR2 reads SVGAGI (reference sequence). The CDR3 totals 12 residues. The CDR3 DNA sequence: TGTGCCAGCAATATCGGGACAGATACGCAGTATTTT. This translates into CASNIGTDTQYF.

The rearrangement joins TRBV14 to TRBJ2-5; D is possibly TRBD2 (5 bases). V shed 5 bases and J shed 4 bases, with 11 bases lying between them. The germline V gene has CDR1 SGHDN and CDR2 FVKESK. There are 13 residues in the CDR3. The CDR3 nucleotides are TGTGCCAGCAGCTCCGGACTGGGAGAGACCCAGTACTTC. This gives the protein CASSSGLGETQYF. The full variable domain, in which reference TRBV14 and TRBJ2-5 provide the parts outside the CDR3, is EAGVTQFPSHSVIEKGQTVTLRCDPISGHDNLYWYRRVMGKEIKFLLHFVKESKQDESGMPNNRFLAERTGGTYSTLKVQPAELEDSGVYFCASSSGLGETQYFGPGTRLLVL.

This chain uses TRBV7-3 with TRBJ1-1, with 8 bases that match TRBD1. CDR1 is SGHTA, CDR2 FQGTGA, per germline. V lost 5 bases and J lost 4; bases outside the gene matches: 12. This CDR3 comprises 16 residues. The CDR3 region is CASSASLGQGSTEAFF. Written as DNA, the CDR3 is TGTGCCAGCAGCGCATCTCTAGGACAGGGTTCCACTGAAGCTTTCTTT.

Notes on this clone: Additional DNA sequences in this sample encode the identical CDR3. CDR3 nucleotides: TGCGCCAGCAGCTTGGGGGACATCAATCAGCCCCAGCATTTT. This codes for CASSLGDINQPQHF. The V call is TRBV5-1, the J call TRBJ1-5; D is possibly TRBD1 (6 bases). Germline V CDR1 and CDR2: SGHRS, YFSETQ. V was cut by 0 bases and J by 3 bases, with 7 bases left in between. The length of the CDR3 is 14 residues.

The rearrangement links TRBV25-1 to TRBJ1-2, with 8 bases aligning to TRBD1. The CDR3 consists of 16 residues. Germline V gives CDR1 MGHDK, CDR2 SYGVNS. V was pared by 4 bases and J by 4 bases, with 11 bases of the junction left unmatched. CDR3 sequence: CASSGFGQGALYGYTF. The CDR3 nucleotides are TGTGCCAGCAGTGGATTCGGACAGGGTGCTCTCTATGGCTACACCTTC.

This clone was seen just once. The chain is built from TRBV7-9 and TRBJ2-5; a weak D match, TRBD2 (6 bases). V was pared by 4 bases and J by 5 bases, with 14 bases between. The CDR3 has 14 amino acids. The germline gives CDR1 SEHNR, CDR2 FQNEAQ (reference sequence). CDR3 protein: CASSYSWGRETQYF. The CDR3 DNA is TGTGCCAGCAGCTATTCCTGGGGGAGGGAGACCCAGTACTTC.

The chain is built from TRBV7-2 and TRBJ1-5; D is unclear. Trimming took 2 bases from V and 6 from J, leaving 11 bases between them. Germline CDR1 is SGHTA and CDR2 is FQGNSA. CDR3 length: 14 residues. CDR3 sequence reads: CASSLSAGFQPQHF. CDR3 nucleotide sequence: TGTGCCAGCAGCTTATCCGCAGGTTTTCAGCCCCAGCATTTT.

V usage is TRBV5-1 and J usage is TRBJ2-7; D unclear. The CDR3 has 14 residues. The ends were cut back, 2 bases at V and 0 bases at J, with 9 bases in the middle. Per the germline V gene, CDR1 is SGHRS and CDR2 is YFSETQ. DNA of the CDR3: TGCGCCAGCAGCTTTCAGGAAAGCTCCTACGAGCAGTACTTC. It encodes CASSFQESSYEQYF. The whole variable domain, filled in from reference TRBV5-1 and TRBJ2-7, reads KAGVTQTPRYLIKTRGQQVTLSCSPISGHRSVSWYQQTPGQGLQFLFEYFSETQRNKGNFPGRFSGRQFSNSRSEMNVSTLELGDSALYLCASSFQESSYEQYFGPGTRLTVT.

This sequence joins TRBV9 and TRBJ2-1; 9 positions agree with TRBD2. Trimming took 3 bases from V and 7 from J; bases not matched to a gene: 5. CDR3 length: 14 amino acids. CDR1 and CDR2 from the germline V gene are SGDLS and YYNGEE. CDR3 loop: CASSGSGGKNEQFF. The CDR3 DNA sequence: TGTGCCAGCAGCGGTAGCGGGGGAAAAAATGAGCAGTTCTTC.

The chain has TRBV21-1 and TRBJ2-7; the table's D gene call, TRBD2, was not cross checked with the DNA. TRBV21-1 has pseudogene status. CDR3 length: 15 residues. The chain's CDR3 is CASSNPTSGSYEQYF. DNA of the CDR3: TGTGCCAGCAGCAATCCCACCAGCGGATCCTACGAGCAGTACTTC.

The chain employs TRBV5-4 and TRBJ2-3; weak D call: TRBD2 (5 bases). The length of the CDR3 is 14 residues. The germline V gene encodes CDR1 SGHNT and CDR2 YYREEE (reference sequence). V lost 0 bases to trimming and J lost 4 bases, with 9 bases between them. CDR3 sequence (DNA): TGTGCCAGCAGCTTGGGGGCGAGGGCAGATACGCAGTATTTT. It encodes CASSLGARADTQYF.

The chain employs TRBV28 and TRBJ1-5, with D perhaps matching TRBD1 (6 bases). The V end lost 6 bases, the J end lost 6 bases, and 9 bases lay between the germline ends. In germline, CDR1 is MDHEN, CDR2 SYDVKM. CDR3 length: 12 residues. CDR3 coding DNA: TGTGCCAGCAGGGAAGGGGGTCAGCCCCAGCATTTT. Protein sequence: CASREGGQPQHF.